These T cell receptor beta chains were read from a single sample in a study of vaccination and CD4 T cells after COVID-19. Antigens of these TCRs are unknown. MiXCR, applied by TCRdb to the PCR reads, yields one record per CDR3 protein. This table has around 12,000 distinct CDR3 sequences, approximately 76% appearing once. Sequencing input: CD4+ T cells from blood, cultured in vitro. These receptors were taken from a human donor who had recovered from COVID-19. The conserved cysteine and the conserved F or W are not part of the CDR3 here. Each record gives: J gene, D gene, V gene, CDR3 protein. A D gene is named only where the DNA matches it firmly.

>TRBJ2-3|TRBD2|TRBV24-1
ATGAGLTDTQY
>TRBJ1-1|NA|TRBV10-3
AITILDTGVAF
>TRBJ1-5|NA|TRBV12-3/TRBV12-4
ASSLGPNQPQH
>TRBJ1-2|NA|TRBV7-8
ASSFGGKGRGYT
>TRBJ2-7|TRBD2|TRBV7-2
ASSPSTSGLAYEQY
>TRBJ2-5|NA|TRBV7-2
ASSLGPTQY
>TRBJ1-6|NA|TRBV7-8
ASSLAARTGGSPLH
>TRBJ2-5|TRBD2|TRBV7-2
ASSQGLAGTQETQY
>TRBJ1-2|NA|TRBV18
ASSLRGMNYGYT
>TRBJ2-3|NA|TRBV7-6
ASSLARTDTQY
>TRBJ2-2|NA|TRBV20-1
SASVGLNTGELF
>TRBJ1-6|NA|TRBV7-2
VSSLAGSQYNSPLH
>TRBJ2-5|NA|TRBV7-3
ASSLSVQETQY
>TRBJ1-2|NA|TRBV7-2
ASSSRPNSGNYGYT
>TRBJ1-6|NA|TRBV20-1
SAPTTYNSPLH
>TRBJ2-3|TRBD2|TRBV25-1
ASSEWGGMGDTQY
>TRBJ2-5|NA|TRBV29-1
SVAGQETQY
>TRBJ1-6|NA|TRBV27
ASSSPPGKNLLPLH
>TRBJ2-2|TRBD1|TRBV10-3
AISGTGEAGELF
>TRBJ2-2|TRBD2|TRBV20-1
SARKGGRLPGELF
>TRBJ1-1|NA|TRBV30
AWSRPIKGTF
>TRBJ1-2|TRBD1|TRBV27
ASSWAGGVYGYT
>TRBJ1-1|NA|TRBV19
ASSPREAMNTEAF
>TRBJ2-5|TRBD2|TRBV6-5
ASSYQAGEGETQY
>TRBJ2-7|NA|TRBV28
ASSLSPDYVAYEQY
>TRBJ1-1|NA|TRBV5-1
ASSFDRNTEAF
>TRBJ1-3|TRBD1|TRBV6-1
ASSPTGTTGNTIY
>TRBJ1-5|NA|TRBV6-1
ASTVSGEQPQH
>TRBJ1-1|NA|TRBV12-3/TRBV12-4
ASKPGGLTEAF
>TRBJ1-1|TRBD1|TRBV7-2
ASSLGQVNTEAF
>TRBJ1-1|NA|TRBV7-2
ASSLVRWGGAF
>TRBJ1-5|NA|TRBV20-1
SARAWDQPQH
>TRBJ2-3|TRBD2|TRBV27
ASTTPGLGTDTQY
>TRBJ1-1|NA|TRBV6-1
ASSPGKGSTEAF
>TRBJ1-2|TRBD1|TRBV28
ASREPLGTAKPYGYT
>TRBJ2-7|NA|TRBV6-5
ASSYKETVAYEQY
>TRBJ2-6|NA|TRBV5-5
ASSPTSQGSSGANVLT
>TRBJ1-4|TRBD1|TRBV7-2
ASSLARRDRPPDEKLF
>TRBJ2-3|NA|TRBV7-2
ASGGAADTQY
>TRBJ1-1|NA|TRBV10-1
ASSLGATEAF
>TRBJ2-3|NA|TRBV6-1
ASNPNRASTDTQY
>TRBJ1-4|TRBD1|TRBV28
AVTGGGIDEKLF